Here is one T cell receptor beta chain with its context. The data were taken from a study of blood T cell repertoires in COVID-19. Study context: The samples span acute and convalescent COVID-19 from the United States, Italy and Spain. Sources were T cells, B-cell-depleted T cells, or PBMCs; the material itself was cDNA or gDNA.

The CDR3 has 15 amino acids. Germline V lookup: CDR1 MNHEY, CDR2 SVGAGI. V was pared by 6 bases and J by 2 bases, with 7 bases of the junction left unmatched. Generated by immunoSEQ multiplex PCR, the TCRdb table keeps only in-frame clones and is missing some. The sample holds some 150,000 clones, about 85% seen once. The sample comprised peripheral blood. The TCR originated in an older woman with acute or convalescent COVID-19. The rearrangement links TRBV6-5 to TRBJ1-5; 7 bases map to TRBD1. CDR3 in amino acids: CASSSDRVGNQPQHF. CDR3 nucleotide sequence: TGTGCCAGCAGCTCCGACAGGGTGGGCAATCAGCCCCAGCATTTT.